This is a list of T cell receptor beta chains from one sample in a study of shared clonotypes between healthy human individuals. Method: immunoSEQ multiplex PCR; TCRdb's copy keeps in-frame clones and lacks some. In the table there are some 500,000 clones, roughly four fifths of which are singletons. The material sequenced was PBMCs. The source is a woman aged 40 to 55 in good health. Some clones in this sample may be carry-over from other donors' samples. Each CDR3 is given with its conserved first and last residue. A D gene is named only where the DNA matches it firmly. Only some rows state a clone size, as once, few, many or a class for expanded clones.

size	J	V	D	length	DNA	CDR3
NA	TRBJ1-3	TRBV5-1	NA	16	TGCGCCAGCAGCTTGCTTACGGGAGGCTCTGGAAACACCATATATTTT	CASSLLTGGSGNTIYF
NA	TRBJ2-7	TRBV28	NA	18	TGTGCCAGCAGTTTCCTCCCGGGACACCGAGGAAAGACCTACGAGCAGTACTTC	CASSFLPGHRGKTYEQYF
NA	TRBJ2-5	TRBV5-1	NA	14	TGCGCCAGCAGCTTGGGTTCCTACCTGGAGACCCAGTACTTC	CASSLGSYLETQYF
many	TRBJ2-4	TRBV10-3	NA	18	TGTGCCATCAGTGAGTCGAGGGTTGGGGGCTTAGCCAAAAACATTCAGTACTTC	CAISESRVGGLAKNIQYF
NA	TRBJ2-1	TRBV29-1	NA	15	TGCAGCGTTGAAGACGTGGAGGCAACTTACAATGAGCAGTTCTTC	CSVEDVEATYNEQFF
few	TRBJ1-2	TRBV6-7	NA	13	TGTGCCAGCAAAGCAGTCCTTATCTATGGCTACACCTTC	CASKAVLIYGYTF
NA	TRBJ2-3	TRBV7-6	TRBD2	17	TGTGCCAGCAGCCTAGAGAGGCTAGCGGGAAACACAGATACGCAGTATTTT	CASSLERLAGNTDTQYF
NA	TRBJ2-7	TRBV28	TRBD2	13	TGTGCCACCGGACTAGCGGGACCCTACGAGCAGTACTTC	CATGLAGPYEQYF
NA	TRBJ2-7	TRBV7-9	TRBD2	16	TGTGCCAGCAGCTTGGGCGGTAGCGGGAACTCCTACGAGCAGTACTTC	CASSLGGSGNSYEQYF
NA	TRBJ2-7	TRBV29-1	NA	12	TGCAGCGTTGAGTGGGGAGGCTACGAGCAGTACTTC	CSVEWGGYEQYF
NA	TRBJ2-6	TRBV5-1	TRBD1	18	TGCGCCAGCAGCGCCCGGGACAGCCCGACCTCTGGGGCCAACGTCCTGACTTTC	CASSARDSPTSGANVLTF
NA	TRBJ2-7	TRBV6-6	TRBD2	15	TGTGCCAGCAGTTCACCGGGGACTAGCGGGAGCGAGCAGTACTTC	CASSSPGTSGSEQYF
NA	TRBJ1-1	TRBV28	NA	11	TGTGCCAGCAGTTTCCCAGGAGGTGCTTTCTTT	CASSFPGGAFF
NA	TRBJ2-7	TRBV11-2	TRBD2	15	TGTGCCAGCAGACAACCAGCGGGGAAGACTTACGAGCAGTACTTC	CASRQPAGKTYEQYF
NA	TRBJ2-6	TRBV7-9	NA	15	TGTGCCAGCAGCTTTACAGGGAGTGGGGCCAACGTCCTGACTTTC	CASSFTGSGANVLTF
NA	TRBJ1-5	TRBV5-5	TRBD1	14	TGTGCCAGCAGCTTGCGGGACAGGGTACAGCCCCAGCATTTT	CASSLRDRVQPQHF
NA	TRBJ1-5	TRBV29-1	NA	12	TGCAGCGGCGGGGGGCAGGGTCAGCCCCAGCATTTT	CSGGGQGQPQHF
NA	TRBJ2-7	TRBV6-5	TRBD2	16	TGTGCCAGCAGTTACTCCCTAGCGGGAGGGCCCGACGAGCAGTACTTC	CASSYSLAGGPDEQYF
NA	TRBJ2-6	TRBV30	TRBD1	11	TGTGCCTGGAGTGCAGGGGGCGGACTGACTTTC	CAWSAGGGLTF
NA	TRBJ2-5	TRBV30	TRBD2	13	TGTGCCTGGCACCGGGGGGGGTCGGAGACCCAGTACTTC	CAWHRGGSETQYF
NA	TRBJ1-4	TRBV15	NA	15	TGTGCCTCCAGCAGAGATAGCGCCGGGGAAGAAAAACTGTTTTTT	CASSRDSAGEEKLFF
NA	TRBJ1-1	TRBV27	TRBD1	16	TGTGCCAGCAGTTTAGGTTGGGGGACAGCGAACACTGAAGCTTTCTTT	CASSLGWGTANTEAFF
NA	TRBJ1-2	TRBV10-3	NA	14	TGTGCCATCAGTGAAGGCAGGGGTAACTATGGCTACACCTTC	CAISEGRGNYGYTF
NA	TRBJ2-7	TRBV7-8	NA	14	TGTGCCAGCAGCTTACGGCCTAGCCCCTACGAGCAGTACTTC	CASSLRPSPYEQYF
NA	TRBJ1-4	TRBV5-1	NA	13	TGCGCCAGCAGCCCCGAATTAAATGAAAAACTGTTTTTT	CASSPELNEKLFF
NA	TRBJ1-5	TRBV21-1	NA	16	TGTGCCAGCAGCAAAGCTGGGGTGGAGAGCAATCAGCCCCAGCATTTT	CASSKAGVESNQPQHF
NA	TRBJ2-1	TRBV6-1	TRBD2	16	TGTGCCAGCAGTGGGGGACTAGCGGGAGGACTAGATGAGCAGTTCTTC	CASSGGLAGGLDEQFF
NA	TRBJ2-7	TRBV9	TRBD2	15	TGTGCCAGCAGCGCTTATAGCGGGACTTCCTACGAGCAGTACTTC	CASSAYSGTSYEQYF
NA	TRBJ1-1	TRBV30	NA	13	TGTGCCTGGAGTGTACAGACGGACACTGAAGCTTTCTTT	CAWSVQTDTEAFF
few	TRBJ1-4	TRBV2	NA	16	TGTGCCAGCAGTGAATCCGGGACGCCCGGGTTGGAAAAACTGTTTTTT	CASSESGTPGLEKLFF
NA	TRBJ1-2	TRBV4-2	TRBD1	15	TGTGCCAGCAGCCAAGCCGGGACAGGTACCTATGGCTACACCTTC	CASSQAGTGTYGYTF
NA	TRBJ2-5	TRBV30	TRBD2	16	TGTGCCTGGAGTGTACAGTCAGCGGGACCCCAAGAGACCCAGTACTTC	CAWSVQSAGPQETQYF
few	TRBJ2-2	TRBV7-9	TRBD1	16	TGTGCCAGCAGCCCGATAAGGACAGGGGTTATCGGGGAGCTGTTTTTT	CASSPIRTGVIGELFF
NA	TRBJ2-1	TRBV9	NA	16	TGTGCCAGCAGCGCCCTAGCGACTCGGTCCTACAATGAGCAGTTCTTC	CASSALATRSYNEQFF
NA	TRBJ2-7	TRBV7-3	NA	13	TGTGCCAGCAGCTTGGCGGCCTCAGGCGAGCAGTACTTC	CASSLAASGEQYF
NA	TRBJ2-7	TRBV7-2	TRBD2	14	TGTGCCAGCAGTCGGACTAGCGGAGCATACGAGCAGTACTTC	CASSRTSGAYEQYF
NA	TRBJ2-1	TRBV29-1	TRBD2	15	TGCAGCGTTGAACCGTGGACTAGCGGGAACAATGAGCAGTTCTTC	CSVEPWTSGNNEQFF
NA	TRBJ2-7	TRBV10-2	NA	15	TGCGCCAGCACCAAGGAGGAGGGTGGCTCCTACGAGCAGTACTTC	CASTKEEGGSYEQYF
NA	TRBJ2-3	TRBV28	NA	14	TGTGCCAGCACCTCCACAGGGCCCACAGATACGCAGTATTTT	CASTSTGPTDTQYF
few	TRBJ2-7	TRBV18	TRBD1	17	TGTGCCAGCTCAAGACAGTCCCGGGGACAGCCAACCTACGAGCAGTACTTC	CASSRQSRGQPTYEQYF
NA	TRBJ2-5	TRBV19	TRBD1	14	TGTGCCAGTAGTACACAGGGGATGCAAGAGACCCAGTACTTC	CASSTQGMQETQYF
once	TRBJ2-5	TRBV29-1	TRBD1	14	TGCAGCGCCTCGGGACAGTGCCTTCGCGAGACCCAGTACTTC	CSASGQCLRETQYF
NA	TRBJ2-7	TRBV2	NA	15	TGTGCCAGCAGTGCCCTGCCGGAGGGCCTCTACGAGCAGTACTTC	CASSALPEGLYEQYF
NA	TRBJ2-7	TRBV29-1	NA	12	TGCAGCGTTAAGGACAGAAACTACGAGCAGTACTTC	CSVKDRNYEQYF
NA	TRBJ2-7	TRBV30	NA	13	TGTGCTACCTCACCGGGACGGTTCTACGAGCAGTACTTC	CATSPGRFYEQYF
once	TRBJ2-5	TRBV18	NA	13	TGTGCCAGCTCACCCCCCTCTCAAGAGACCCAGTACTTC	CASSPPSQETQYF
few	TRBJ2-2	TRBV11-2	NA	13	TGTGCCAGCAGCGAATCGAGATCCGGGGAGCTGTTTTTT	CASSESRSGELFF
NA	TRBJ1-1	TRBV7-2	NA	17	TGTGCCAGCAGCTGGCAGGGTGTGGGGGGCTCGAACACTGAAGCTTTCTTT	CASSWQGVGGSNTEAFF
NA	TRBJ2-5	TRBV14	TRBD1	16	TGTGCCAGCAGCCAAGGGGCAGGGGGAAGGCAAGAGACCCAGTACTTC	CASSQGAGGRQETQYF
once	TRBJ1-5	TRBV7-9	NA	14	TGTGCCAGCAGCACGTCGTCTAGCAATCAGCCCCAGCATTTT	CASSTSSSNQPQHF
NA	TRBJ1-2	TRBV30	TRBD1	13	TGTGCCTGGACTACGACAGGGGCGGGTGGCTACACCTTC	CAWTTTGAGGYTF
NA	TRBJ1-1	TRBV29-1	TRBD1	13	TGCAGCGCCCCAGCCCAGGGGGCCTATGAAGCTTTCTTT	CSAPAQGAYEAFF